This T cell receptor beta chain comes out of a study of T cells in localized non-small cell lung cancer. TCRdb's copy holds only in-frame clones and misses some; the assay was immunoSEQ multiplex PCR. The sample carries around 26,000 clones, 65% to 85% recorded once. The CDR3 covers 16 residues. Trimming at V came to 6 bases and at J to 5 bases, leaving 14 bases not matched to a gene. CDR1 MDHEN and CDR2 SYDVKM come from the germline V gene. This sequence originates from a man aged 35 to 69 with stage III squamous cell lung carcinoma. This sequence joins TRBV28 and TRBJ2-5; 8 bases fit TRBD2. This sample comprised peripheral blood, obtained before any cancer treatment. The CDR3: CASSRGAGGLLETQYF. The CDR3 region has the DNA TGTGCCAGCAGCCGCGGGGCGGGAGGCTTGCTGGAGACCCAGTACTTC.